The 21 T cell receptor beta chains in this list originate from one sample, sequenced in a study of beta chain features in type 1 diabetes. Study-wide findings and caveats: Type 1 diabetes patients had TCRB CDR3s that were shorter (moderately but significantly so) in all four CD4+ subsets.

Their antigens remain unidentified. Expressed TCRB transcripts were sequenced because the isolated RNA had all been reverse transcribed beforehand. Sequenced by immunoSEQ multiplex PCR; TCRdb stores in-frame clones only, minus some. The sample holds around 280,000 clones, approximately 16% seen once. The sample consisted of naive CD4+ T cells from blood. These receptors were taken from a man between 18 and 35 years old with type 1 diabetes.

This clone was observed a handful of times. This chain links TRBV28 with TRBJ1-1; D is ambiguous. V was clipped by 6 bases and J by 4 bases, with 6 bases between them. From germline, CDR1 is MDHEN and CDR2 SYDVKM. This CDR3 has 11 amino acids. CDR3 DNA sequence: TGTGCCAGCAGCTACCTCACTGAAGCTTTCTTT. Translated: CASSYLTEAFF.

The chain couples TRBV27 to TRBJ2-1; D unresolved. Trimming stripped 0 bases from V and 6 bases from J, with 12 bases between. Germline loops: CDR1 MNHEY, CDR2 SMNVEV (reference sequence). This CDR3 has 15 residues. The CDR3 DNA reads TGTGCCAGCAGTTTATCCATCTTTAGGAGCAATGAGCAGTTCTTC. This gives the protein CASSLSIFRSNEQFF.

The chain is built from TRBV7-2 and TRBJ2-5; 8 bases agree with TRBD2. Germline CDR1 and CDR2: SGHTA and FQGNSA. Trimming removed 5 bases from V and 2 bases from J; junction bases left unmatched: 7. The CDR3 consists of 15 residues. In nucleotides, the CDR3 is TGTGCCAGCAGCACTCAGCGGGGGCGACAAGAGACCCAGTACTTC. It specifies CASSTQRGRQETQYF.

The chain recombines TRBV19 with TRBJ1-6, with 12 positions matching TRBD1. This CDR3 is built from 14 residues. CDR1 and CDR2 (germline): LNHDA, SQIVND (reference sequence). The ends lost 6 bases at V and 6 bases at J; junction bases unmatched: 0. DNA of the CDR3: TGTGCCAGTAGGGGACAGGGGGCTAATTCACCCCTCCACTTT. This codes for CASRGQGANSPLHF.

This clone was counted between two and nine times. The chain has TRBV15 and TRBJ2-5; D might be TRBD2 (5 bases). CDR1 is LNHNV and CDR2 is YYDKDF in the germline V gene (reference sequence). CDR3 length: 16 amino acids. V shed 4 bases and J shed 5 bases, with 20 bases lying between them. CDR3 loop: CATSTNDPYRGETQYF. The CDR3 DNA sequence: TGTGCCACCAGCACCAACGACCCATACCGAGGGGAGACCCAGTACTTC.

This clone was seen more than once but under ten times. The chain has TRBV14 and TRBJ2-7, with TRBD2 matching over 7 bases. V trimming: 2 bases; J trimming: 6 bases; junction bases outside the gene matches: 4. Germline assignment: CDR1 SGHDN and CDR2 FVKESK. There are 13 residues in the CDR3. The CDR3 reads CASSQRGVGEQYF. Here the CDR3 DNA reads TGTGCCAGCAGCCAACGGGGGGTTGGCGAGCAGTACTTC.

The gene calls are TRBV7-9 and TRBJ1-1, with 9 bases matching TRBD1. Looked up from germline, CDR1 is SEHNR and CDR2 is FQNEAQ (reference sequence). The V and J ends lost 4 bases and 3 bases, in that order; junction bases with no gene match: 3. The length of the CDR3 is 14 residues. This CDR3 reads CASSSTGGHTEAFF. CDR3 nucleotide sequence: TGTGCCAGCAGCTCCACAGGGGGCCACACTGAAGCTTTCTTT.

V usage is TRBV5-1 and J usage is TRBJ2-7; TRBD1 might be the D (5 bases). V lost 5 bases to trimming and J lost 5 bases, with 14 bases between them. The CDR3 extends over 13 amino acids. The V gene's germline CDR1 is SGHRS and CDR2 YFSETQ. CDR3 DNA sequence: TGCGCCAGCAGTAGGTTTACACAGGACGAGCAGTACTTC. It encodes CASSRFTQDEQYF.

The CDR3 protein is CASSLGGEETQYF. The CDR3 DNA sequence: TGTGCCAGCAGCTTGGGGGGGGAAGAGACCCAGTACTTC. The chain couples TRBV5-5 to TRBJ2-5; a weak D match, TRBD2 (6 bases). The CDR3 totals 13 residues. Germline-derived CDR1 and CDR2 are SGHKS and YYEKEE (reference sequence). The ends were cut back, 0 bases at V and 3 bases at J, with 6 bases in the middle.

This clone was seen only a few times. The gene calls are TRBV28 and TRBJ2-7; 10 bases are shared with TRBD1. The CDR3 is 15 amino acids. With 2 bases clipped from V and 1 base from J, the junction kept 2 bases outside the gene matches. Looked up from germline, CDR1 is MDHEN and CDR2 is SYDVKM. CDR3 bases: TGTGCCAGCAGTTTACTGGGACAGGGGTCCTACGAGCAGTACTTC. Translated: CASSLLGQGSYEQYF.

The V and J genes are TRBV29-1 and TRBJ1-1; D ambiguous. CDR1 is SQVTM, CDR2 ANQGSEA, per germline. The CDR3 is 14 amino acids. V shed 4 bases and J shed 1 base, with 13 bases lying between them. The CDR3 coding sequence is TGCAGCGTTGCACTACTGACGGGGAACACTGAAGCTTTCTTT. This gives the protein CSVALLTGNTEAFF.

Only a few counts were recorded for this clone. CDR3: CASRQEYGYTF. The CDR3 nucleotides are TGCGCCAGCAGACAGGAGTATGGCTACACCTTC. The V call is TRBV5-1, the J call TRBJ1-2; D is perhaps TRBD1 (5 bases). Germline V gene data show CDR1 as SGHRS and CDR2 as YFSETQ. There are 11 residues in the CDR3. The germline V and J ends were trimmed by 5 bases and 5 bases, with 7 bases remaining between them.

This clone was detected only a few times. CDR3 sequence (DNA): TGTGCCATCCGGGCCAGGGGGGCGTTTATGGAGACCCAGTACTTC. This translates into CAIRARGAFMETQYF. The chain links TRBV10-3 to TRBJ2-5; tentative D call: TRBD1 (7 bases). CDR3 length: 15 residues. The ends were cut back, 8 bases at V and 5 bases at J, with 21 bases in the middle. Germline V CDR1 and CDR2: ENHRY, SYGVKD.

The sample holds a few counts of this clone. The genes are TRBV7-9 and TRBJ2-1, with D perhaps TRBD1 (6 bases). The CDR3 consists of 12 residues. Between the trimmed V and J ends, which lost 5 bases and 7 bases, there was a span of 9 bases. Germline CDR1 is SEHNR and CDR2 is FQNEAQ (reference sequence). This CDR3 is CASSHQGNEQFF. CDR3 DNA sequence: TGTGCCAGCAGCCACCAGGGGAATGAGCAGTTCTTC.

The chain recombines TRBV6-1 with TRBJ1-4; D perhaps matches TRBD1 (6 bases). The CDR3 is 14 amino acids. V lost 3 bases and J 8 bases, leaving 13 bases between the germline ends. Per germline, CDR1 MNHNS and CDR2 SASEGT. The CDR3 sequence is CASSDYRVEEKLFF. The DNA of the CDR3 is TGTGCCAGCAGTGATTACAGGGTAGAGGAAAAACTGTTTTTT.

This chain links TRBV30 with TRBJ2-7; 12 nucleotides match TRBD2. Germline CDR1 reads GTSNPN; CDR2 reads SVGIG (reference sequence). Losses at the gene ends were 4 bases for V and 2 bases for J; bases not matched to a gene: 3. The CDR3 contains 14 residues. This CDR3 reads CAWTTSGSAYEQYF. The CDR3 DNA reads TGTGCCTGGACGACTAGCGGGAGTGCCTACGAGCAGTACTTC.

This clone was seen a handful of times. The chain uses TRBV9 and TRBJ2-7; 12 nucleotides align to TRBD2. Germline CDR1 is SGDLS and CDR2 is YYNGEE. The V gene end was trimmed by 4 bases and the J gene end by 2 bases; junction bases not matched to a gene: 10. This CDR3 region has 17 residues. The CDR3 coding sequence is TGTGCCAGCAGCTCAGGACTAGCGGGGAGCTTTGCCTACGAGCAGTACTTC. Protein product: CASSSGLAGSFAYEQYF. The full variable domain, in which reference TRBV9 and TRBJ2-7 provide the parts outside the CDR3, is DSGVTQTPKHLITATGQRVTLRCSPRSGDLSVYWYQQSLDQGLQFLIQYYNGEERAKGNILERFSAQQFPDLHSELNLSSLELGDSALYFCASSSGLAGSFAYEQYFGPGTRLTVT.

This clone was detected only a few times. In DNA, the CDR3 is TGCGCCAGCAGCCAAGATACGGTATATGGCTACACCTTC. It encodes CASSQDTVYGYTF. The chain employs TRBV4-3 and TRBJ1-2, with D unresolved. The V end lost 0 bases, the J end lost 5 bases, and 7 bases lay between the germline ends. The CDR3 has 13 amino acids. Germline V lookup: CDR1 LGHNA, CDR2 YSLEER.

This sequence joins TRBV5-1 and TRBJ2-5, with a tentative D call TRBD1 (5 bases). The ends were cut back, 4 bases at V and 1 base at J, with 8 bases in the middle. Germline assignment: CDR1 SGHRS and CDR2 YFSETQ. This CDR3 region has 13 residues. The CDR3 coding sequence is TGCGCCAGCAGCAAGGACATCCAAGAGACCCAGTACTTC. It is translated as CASSKDIQETQYF.

V and J are TRBV7-2 and TRBJ2-7; the match to TRBD2 covers 11 bases. V shed 5 bases, J shed 2 bases, and the junction held 8 bases outside the gene matches. Germline loops: CDR1 SGHTA, CDR2 FQGNSA. This CDR3 is 16 amino acids long. As DNA, the CDR3 is TGTGCCAGCAGCCGAAATAGCGGGAGGGTACCCTACGAGCAGTACTTC. Translated: CASSRNSGRVPYEQYF. Variable domain in full (rest from reference TRBV7-2 and TRBJ2-7): GAGVSQSPSNKVTEKGKDVELRCDPISGHTALYWYRQSLGQGLEFLIYFQGNSAPDKSGLPSDRFSAERTGGSVSTLTIQRTQQEDSAVYLCASSRNSGRVPYEQYFGPGTRLTVT.

This clone was observed a few times. The rearrangement uses TRBV19 and TRBJ1-2, with unresolved D. Germline V gives CDR1 LNHDA, CDR2 SQIVND (reference sequence). The CDR3 is 14 amino acids. The V gene lost 6 bases and the J gene lost 4 bases, with 15 bases spanning the gap. CDR3 sequence: CASSTPIDPYGYTF. The CDR3 DNA reads TGTGCCAGTAGCACCCCTATCGATCCCTATGGCTACACCTTC.